The 22 T cell receptor beta chains below were found in one sample sequenced in a study of blood T cell repertoires in COVID-19. Sequencing was performed with immunoSEQ multiplex PCR; in TCRdb, only in-frame clones are kept and a portion is missing. The sample carries 80,000 to 100,000 clones, more than 75% recorded once. Material: peripheral blood. The source of these receptors is a man aged 50 to 60 with acute or convalescent COVID-19.

This chain links TRBV14 with TRBJ2-7; 7 bases are a match to TRBD2. The CDR3 length is 17 residues. The germline V gene encodes CDR1 SGHDN and CDR2 FVKESK. J was trimmed by 6 bases and V by 0 bases; bases with no gene match: 14. This CDR3 reads CASSQEGRTAGALEQYF. The CDR3 DNA follows: TGTGCCAGCAGCCAAGAGGGGAGAACCGCGGGAGCCCTCGAGCAGTACTTC. The full variable domain, completed using reference TRBV14 and TRBJ2-7, is EAGVTQFPSHSVIEKGQTVTLRCDPISGHDNLYWYRRVMGKEIKFLLHFVKESKQDESGMPNNRFLAERTGGTYSTLKVQPAELEDSGVYFCASSQEGRTAGALEQYFGPGTRLTVT.

The rearrangement links TRBV5-1 to TRBJ1-1; D not certain. The CDR3 extends over 15 amino acids. Trimming stripped 4 bases from V and 3 bases from J, with 16 bases between. Germline values: CDR1 SGHRS, CDR2 YFSETQ. The CDR3 DNA follows: TGCGCCAGCAGCCCCGGAGGCGTAGCCGACACTGAAGCTTTCTTT. This gives the protein CASSPGGVADTEAFF.

This chain uses TRBV7-9 with TRBJ2-2; 7 nucleotides line up with TRBD2. The CDR3 extends over 17 amino acids. With 6 bases clipped from V and 2 bases from J, the junction kept 12 bases outside the gene matches. Germline loops: CDR1 SEHNR, CDR2 FQNEAQ (reference sequence). This chain's CDR3 is CASRPSSGVPNTGELFF. CDR3 DNA sequence: TGTGCCAGCAGACCATCTAGCGGAGTACCCAACACCGGGGAGCTGTTTTTT. Full variable domain (outside the CDR3, taken from reference TRBV7-9 and TRBJ2-2): DTGVSQNPRHKITKRGQNVTFRCDPISEHNRLYWYRQTLGQGPEFLTYFQNEAQLEKSRLLSDRFSAERPKGSFSTLEIQRTEQGDSAMYLCASRPSSGVPNTGELFFGEGSRLTVL.

CDR3 DNA: TGTGCCAGCAGCAAAGGGGACAGGGGCTATTCACCCCTCCACTTT. Protein product: CASSKGDRGYSPLHF. This chain uses TRBV21-1 with TRBJ1-6; the table gives TRBD1 as D, unverified against the DNA. TRBV21-1 is reported as a pseudogene. The CDR3 runs to 15 residues.

A single count supports this clone. CDR3 DNA: TGTGCCAGCAGCGCGTCTAGCGGAGAAGAGACCCAGTACTTC. This gives the protein CASSASSGEETQYF. The chain uses TRBV9 and TRBJ2-5, with 7 positions matching TRBD2. CDR3 length: 14 amino acids. Germline CDR1 and CDR2: SGDLS and YYNGEE. Losses at the gene ends were 3 bases for V and 3 bases for J; bases not matched to a gene: 5.

This chain uses TRBV24-1 with TRBJ1-2, with D possibly being TRBD1 (5 bases). V lost 12 bases, J lost 4 bases, and 17 bases lay in between. Germline V gives CDR1 KGHDR, CDR2 SFDVKD. This CDR3 has 13 amino acids. CDR3 DNA: TGTGCCGCTGGGGGGGGAGGTAGCTATGGCTACACCTTC. Encoded protein: CAAGGGGSYGYTF.

V gene TRBV6-2 or TRBV6-3 combines with J gene TRBJ2-1; TRBD2 matches at 12 bases. Trimming at V came to 2 bases and at J to 5 bases, leaving 10 bases not matched to a gene. Germline assignment: CDR1 MNHEY and CDR2 SVGEGT. The CDR3 has 18 residues. CDR3 protein: CASSYPSGRARGDNEQFF. The CDR3 bases are TGTGCCAGCAGTTACCCTAGCGGGAGGGCCCGTGGGGACAATGAGCAGTTCTTC.

The J gene is TRBJ1-1, the V gene TRBV5-6, with 8 nucleotides matching TRBD1. The CDR3 has 12 amino acids. J lost 6 bases, V lost 4 bases, and 2 bases had no gene match. Germline assignment: CDR1 SGHDT and CDR2 YYEEEE. The CDR3 region is CASSGDRPEAFF. The CDR3 bases are TGTGCCAGCAGCGGGGACAGGCCTGAAGCTTTCTTT.

V usage is TRBV19 and J usage is TRBJ2-3; possible D gene TRBD2, 6 bases. Between the trimmed V and J ends, which lost 7 bases and 2 bases, there was a span of 16 bases. The CDR3 extends over 15 amino acids. Germline V gene lookup returns CDR1 LNHDA and CDR2 SQIVND (reference sequence). CDR3 sequence reads: CASTGTPSFTDTQYF. The CDR3, as DNA: TGTGCCAGTACCGGGACTCCCAGCTTCACAGATACGCAGTATTTT.

The V call is TRBV6-5, the J call TRBJ1-2; 8 bases match TRBD1. J gave up 5 bases and V 5 bases, and 4 bases lay outside the gene matches. The CDR3 contains 13 residues. Germline V lookup: CDR1 MNHEY, CDR2 SVGAGI. CDR3 nucleotide sequence: TGTGCCAGCAGTAAGGACAGGGTGTATGGCTACACCTTC. As protein: CASSKDRVYGYTF.

The table lists this clone with a few counts. The gene calls are TRBV19 and TRBJ2-6; D unresolved. The CDR3 has 15 amino acids. The V end was cut by 6 bases, the J end by 1 base, with 10 bases between. CDR1 and CDR2 from the germline V gene are LNHDA and SQIVND (reference sequence). This CDR3 reads CASRTARSGANVLTF. CDR3 DNA sequence: TGTGCCAGTAGGACTGCCCGTTCTGGGGCCAACGTCCTGACTTTC.

The chain links TRBV27 to TRBJ2-2; maybe TRBD2 (6 bases). The ends were cut back, 3 bases at V and 5 bases at J, with 16 bases in the middle. The CDR3 contains 16 residues. Germline V CDR1 and CDR2: MNHEY, SMNVEV (reference sequence). The chain's CDR3 is CASSFEGLRATGELFF. CDR3 bases: TGTGCCAGCAGTTTTGAGGGACTGAGAGCGACCGGGGAGCTGTTTTTT.

This rearrangement joins TRBV19 to TRBJ1-2, with no clear D. The germline V gene has CDR1 LNHDA and CDR2 SQIVND (reference sequence). V gave up 5 bases and J gave up 1 base, with 14 bases separating them. The CDR3 is 15 residues long. The CDR3 DNA is TGTGCCAGTAGTGCGTACAGTGATCATAACTATGGCTACACCTTC. It is translated as CASSAYSDHNYGYTF.

The gene calls are TRBV6-6 and TRBJ2-3; unclear D gene. Germline-derived CDR1 and CDR2 are MNHNY and SVGAGI (reference sequence). There are 13 residues in the CDR3. V was shortened by 6 bases and J by 6 bases, with 13 bases between the two germline ends. The CDR3 sequence: CASRSYAEDTQYF. CDR3 nucleotide sequence: TGTGCCAGCAGGAGCTATGCGGAGGATACGCAGTATTTT.

The chain couples TRBV2 to TRBJ2-7, with TRBD2 matching over 13 bases. The length of the CDR3 is 16 residues. V was clipped by 6 bases and J by 3 bases; unmatched bases: 8. Germline values: CDR1 SNHLY, CDR2 FYNNEI. The CDR3 region is CASSILRTSGSYEQYF. CDR3 nucleotides: TGTGCCAGCAGCATTTTAAGGACTAGCGGGAGCTACGAGCAGTACTTC.

The chain recombines TRBV7-3 with TRBJ2-7, with TRBD2 identical over 9 bases. With V trimmed by 1 base and J by 7 bases, 8 bases remained unmatched. Per germline, CDR1 SGHTA and CDR2 FQGTGA. CDR3 length: 15 residues. CDR3 loop: CASSLRVAGAEEQYF. The CDR3 nucleotides are TGTGCCAGCAGCTTAAGGGTAGCGGGAGCGGAGGAGCAGTACTTC.

This clone was picked up one time. The chain joins TRBV9 to TRBJ1-6; D not resolved. The length of the CDR3 is 14 residues. Per the germline V gene, CDR1 is SGDLS and CDR2 is YYNGEE. V lost 0 bases and J 7 bases, leaving 8 bases between the germline ends. The CDR3 protein is CASSVGLRNSPLHF. Here the CDR3 DNA reads TGTGCCAGCAGCGTAGGTTTGAGAAATTCACCCCTCCACTTT.

This sequence joins TRBV5-1 and TRBJ1-3; unclear D gene. CDR1 and CDR2 (germline): SGHRS, YFSETQ. This CDR3 has 16 amino acids. The V end was cut by 0 bases, the J end by 0 bases, with 10 bases between. This chain's CDR3 is CASSLAGVASGNTIYF. The CDR3 bases are TGCGCCAGCAGCTTGGCCGGGGTCGCCTCTGGAAACACCATATATTTT. The full variable domain, its missing parts supplied by reference TRBV5-1 and TRBJ1-3, is KAGVTQTPRYLIKTRGQQVTLSCSPISGHRSVSWYQQTPGQGLQFLFEYFSETQRNKGNFPGRFSGRQFSNSRSEMNVSTLELGDSALYLCASSLAGVASGNTIYFGEGSWLTVV.

The CDR3 coding sequence is TGCGCCAGCAGCTTGGGAGGACAGGGGCGCTATGGCTACACCTTC. It yields the protein CASSLGGQGRYGYTF. The chain uses TRBV5-1 and TRBJ1-2, with 9 bases identical to TRBD1. V shed 0 bases and J 4 bases; nucleotides not matched to a gene: 4. The CDR3 extends over 15 amino acids. Germline CDR1 SGHRS, CDR2 YFSETQ.

The rearrangement uses TRBV7-2 and TRBJ1-3; D is perhaps TRBD1 (5 bases). The germline V gene has CDR1 SGHTA and CDR2 FQGNSA. The CDR3 extends over 16 amino acids. Trimming left V 6 bases short and J 1 base short, with 16 bases between. In DNA form, the CDR3 reads TGTGCCAGCAGTATGTACAGGCCCGGGTCTGGAAACACCATATATTTT. It is translated as CASSMYRPGSGNTIYF.

This chain links TRBV29-1 with TRBJ2-7, with TRBD1 matching over 7 bases. CDR3 length: 13 residues. Germline CDR1 is SQVTM and CDR2 is ANQGSEA. Trimming took 4 bases from V and 4 from J; bases not matched to a gene: 7. This CDR3 is CSVGARQGYEQYF. The CDR3 bases are TGCAGCGTTGGTGCCCGACAGGGATACGAGCAGTACTTC.

V and J are TRBV5-4 and TRBJ1-1, with 8 bases aligning to TRBD1. V lost 5 bases to trimming and J lost 8 bases; unmatched junction nucleotides: 5. The CDR3 has 12 amino acids. Germline lookup yields CDR1 SGHNT and CDR2 YYREEE (reference sequence). CDR3 nucleotides: TGTGCCAGCAGTTCAGGGGGCGGGGAAGCTTTCTTT. Protein sequence: CASSSGGGEAFF.